This TCR beta chain was profiled in a study of OX40 agonist ivuxolimab in advanced cancers. Across the study: The dose-escalation cohort had hepatocellular carcinoma, melanoma, renal cell or head and neck cancer.

The V gene's germline CDR1 is SQVTM and CDR2 ANQGSEA. The CDR3 is 15 amino acids. The germline V and J ends were trimmed by 4 bases and 7 bases, with 20 bases remaining between them. Sequencing was performed with immunoSEQ multiplex PCR; in TCRdb, only in-frame clones are kept and a portion is missing. The sample holds approximately 35,000 clones, roughly 71% seen once. About this clone itself: As yet, its antigen is unknown.

Regarding the study as a whole: Some nonresponders likewise displayed low normalized T-cell clonal expansion.

The receptor was isolated from an adult with an advanced solid tumor such as melanoma, head and neck, liver or kidney cancer. The input for sequencing was CD4+ or CD8+ T cells sorted from blood, taken in a trial of the OX40 agonist ivuxolimab. This chain joins TRBV29-1 and TRBJ1-5; D is uncertain. For the CDR3, the DNA is TGCAGCGTTGCGTCGTCGGCGGTTCTTGGGCAGCCCCAGCATTTT. This encodes CSVASSAVLGQPQHF.